This TCR beta chain was sequenced in a study of T cells in Graves' hyperthyroidism and ophthalmopathy. There were TCR beta CDR3 regions amplified from RNA transcripts. Using the HTBI primer set, a first-round RT-PCR was run on the TCR CDR3. Using its own MiXCR run on the multiplex PCR reads, TCRdb lists one record per CDR3 protein. The top ten clones hold approximately 13% of a sample with over 350,000 distinct CDR3 sequences, roughly 14% of them seen once. After removal of 6 bases from V and 7 bases from J, the junction contained 5 bases not matched to a gene. Germline V gene sequence: CDR1 MRHNA, CDR2 SNTAGT. The CDR3 contains 14 residues. Each ophthalmopathy patient scored at least 3 on the Clinical Activity Score and at least 4 on NOSPECS grade, with duration under 3 months. Lactation, pregnancy, other autoimmune disease or uncontrolled infection led to exclusion of patients. PBMCs were sourced from roughly 9.3 ml fresh peripheral blood.

The sequenced sample was blood. The gene calls are TRBV6-4 and TRBJ1-5; 11 bases map to TRBD1. This TCR was recovered from a man aged 18 to 35 with Graves' ophthalmopathy. CDR3 nucleotides: TGTGCCAGCAGCGCCGGGACAGGGGGACAGCCCCAGCATTTT. Protein sequence: CASSAGTGGQPQHF.